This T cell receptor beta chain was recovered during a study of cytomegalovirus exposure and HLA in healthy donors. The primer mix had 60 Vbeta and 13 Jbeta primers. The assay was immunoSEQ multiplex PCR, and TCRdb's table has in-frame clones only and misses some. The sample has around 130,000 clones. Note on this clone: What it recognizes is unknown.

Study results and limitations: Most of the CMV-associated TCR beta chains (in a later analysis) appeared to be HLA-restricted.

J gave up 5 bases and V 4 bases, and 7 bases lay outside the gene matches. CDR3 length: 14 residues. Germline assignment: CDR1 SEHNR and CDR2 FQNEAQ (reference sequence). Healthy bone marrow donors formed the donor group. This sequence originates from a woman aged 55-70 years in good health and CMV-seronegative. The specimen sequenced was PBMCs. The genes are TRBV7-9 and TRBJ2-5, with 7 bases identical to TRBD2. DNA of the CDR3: TGTGCCAGCAGCTGGGAGGGGAGATTGGAGACCCAGTACTTC. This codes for CASSWEGRLETQYF.